A single sample gave rise to the 26 T cell receptor beta chains below, sequenced in a study of T cells in Graves' hyperthyroidism and ophthalmopathy. TCR beta CDR3 sequences were amplified from RNA transcripts. Initially, a first-round RT-PCR of the TCR CDR3 employed the HTBI primer set. MiXCR, applied by TCRdb to the multiplex PCR reads, yields one record per CDR3 protein. In the table there are about 400,000 distinct CDR3 sequences, around a sixth of which are singletons. The sequencing input was blood. Source of these receptors: a woman between 18 and 29 years old with Graves' hyperthyroidism that later progressed to Graves' ophthalmopathy.

In its sample, this clonotype was seen many times. This chain joins TRBV10-3 and TRBJ1-2, with 7 positions matching TRBD1. CDR1 is ENHRY and CDR2 is SYGVKD in the germline V gene. V shed 0 bases and J 2 bases; nucleotides not matched to a gene: 6. CDR3 length: 16 amino acids. The DNA of the CDR3 is TGTGCCATCAGTGAGTCTACCCGGACAGGAAACTATGGCTACACCTTC. This sequence encodes CAISESTRTGNYGYTF.

The V call is TRBV12-3 or TRBV12-4, the J call TRBJ2-7, with 9 bases aligning to TRBD2. V shed 4 bases, J shed 3 bases, and the junction held 7 bases outside the gene matches. The CDR3 length is 15 residues. CDR3 nucleotide sequence: TGTGCCAGCAGTTCCGGTAGCGGGGGTAACTACGAGCAGTACTTC. Protein sequence: CASSSGSGGNYEQYF.

The chain combines TRBV20-1 with TRBJ2-5, with 7 bases matching TRBD2. The CDR3 totals 13 residues. Germline V gene data show CDR1 as DFQATT and CDR2 as SNEGSKA (reference sequence). Losses at the gene ends were 6 bases for V and 1 base for J; bases not matched to a gene: 5. The CDR3 sequence: CSAPPSGQETQYF. CDR3 DNA sequence: TGCAGTGCGCCGCCTAGCGGCCAAGAGACCCAGTACTTC.

A remark on this clonotype: A much larger clone is a single base away; this may be a read error. J is TRBJ2-5 and V is TRBV12-3 or TRBV12-4; maybe TRBD1 (6 bases). V shed 8 bases and J shed 5 bases, with 15 bases lying between them. The length of the CDR3 is 13 residues. Here the CDR3 reads CASALQRGETQYF. DNA for the CDR3: TGTGCCAGCGCTCTTCAGAGGGGGGAGACCCAGTACTTC.

This clonotype was seen many times. The V gene is TRBV12-3 or TRBV12-4, the J gene TRBJ2-1, with 13 bases fitting TRBD2. There are 17 residues in the CDR3. J gave up 11 bases and V 6 bases, and 16 bases lay outside the gene matches. CDR3 sequence (DNA): TGTGCCAGCAGACACAGAGCCGGGACTAGCGGGGACGCCAAGCAGTTCTTC. Its protein is CASRHRAGTSGDAKQFF.

This chain connects TRBV19 to TRBJ2-2; TRBD2 aligns across 12 bases. Germline-derived CDR1 and CDR2 are LNHDA and SQIVND (reference sequence). V shed 5 bases, J shed 6 bases, and the junction held 4 bases outside the gene matches. The CDR3 loop spans 15 amino acids. The CDR3 DNA follows: TGTGCCAGTAGTGCGACTAGCGGGAGACCCGGGGAGCTGTTTTTT. Translated, it gives CASSATSGRPGELFF.

This chain links TRBV6-2 or TRBV6-3 with TRBJ2-1; 9 nucleotides align to TRBD2. Per the germline V gene, CDR1 is MNHEY and CDR2 is SVGEGT. The CDR3 sequence is 16 residues long. V lost 6 bases, J lost 0 bases, and 6 bases stayed unmatched. CDR3 DNA sequence: TGTGCCAGCAGGTTCTCTAGCGGGGTCTCCTACAATGAGCAGTTCTTC. This translates into CASRFSSGVSYNEQFF.

This clonotype has at least ten counts. The V call is TRBV7-9, the J call TRBJ1-5; D call uncertain. Germline lookup yields CDR1 SEHNR and CDR2 FQNEAQ (reference sequence). The CDR3 contains 14 residues. Trimming left V 1 base short and J 2 bases short, with 6 bases between. CDR3 in amino acids: CASSLDMGNQPQHF. CDR3 nucleotides: TGTGCCAGCAGCTTAGATATGGGCAATCAGCCCCAGCATTTT.

The J gene is TRBJ1-5, the V gene TRBV6-1; 7 nucleotides line up with TRBD1. The trim removed 6 bases at V and 0 bases at J, leaving 5 bases unmatched. From germline, CDR1 is MNHNS and CDR2 SASEGT. This CDR3 contains 15 residues. CDR3 sequence reads: CASRYTGDSNQPQHF. DNA of the CDR3: TGTGCCAGCAGATATACAGGGGATAGCAATCAGCCCCAGCATTTT.

This clonotype was picked up many times. The rearrangement joins TRBV20-1 to TRBJ2-5; 8 positions match TRBD2. Looked up from germline, CDR1 is DFQATT and CDR2 is SNEGSKA (reference sequence). The CDR3 contains 13 residues. Trimming removed 6 bases from V and 4 bases from J; junction bases left unmatched: 7. The CDR3, as DNA: TGCAGTGCCTGTCGGCTAGCGGGAGAGACCCAGTACTTC. Protein product: CSACRLAGETQYF.

This clonotype has a count of ten or more. V usage is TRBV2 and J usage is TRBJ1-2; no reliable D call. The CDR3 covers 12 residues. CDR1 and CDR2 (germline): SNHLY, FYNNEI. With 8 bases removed from V and 1 base from J, the gap between germline ends came to 8 bases. The CDR3 DNA reads TGTGCCAGCTATTTATTTAACTATGGCTACACCTTC. Translated: CASYLFNYGYTF.

The rearrangement links TRBV6-1 to TRBJ1-1; D gene ambiguous. Per germline, CDR1 MNHNS and CDR2 SASEGT. This CDR3 has 14 residues. Between the trimmed V and J ends, which lost 6 bases and 1 base, there was a span of 12 bases. CDR3 region: CASRPQWPNTEAFF. The CDR3 nucleotides are TGTGCCAGCAGACCACAGTGGCCGAACACTGAAGCTTTCTTT.

J is TRBJ2-5 and V is TRBV30; the match to TRBD1 covers 8 bases. Germline-derived CDR1 and CDR2 are GTSNPN and SVGIG (reference sequence). The V segment lost 1 base and the J segment 5 bases; nucleotides outside the gene matches: 9. The CDR3 is 15 amino acids. The CDR3 DNA is TGTGCCTGGAGTGCTCCGACAGGGGCACTGGAGACCCAGTACTTC. Its translation is CAWSAPTGALETQYF.

J is TRBJ1-2 and V is TRBV19; no definite D call. Germline V lookup: CDR1 LNHDA, CDR2 SQIVND (reference sequence). V dropped 4 bases and J dropped 4 bases, with 10 bases sitting between them. This CDR3 is built from 13 residues. The DNA of the CDR3 is TGTGCCAGTAGTAGTGGCCGGCCCTATGGCTACACCTTC. Its protein is CASSSGRPYGYTF. The complete variable domain, with remaining parts taken from reference TRBV19 and TRBJ1-2, reads DGGITQSPKYLFRKEGQNVTLSCEQNLNHDAMYWYRQDPGQGLRLIYYSQIVNDFQKGDIAEGYSVSREKKESFPLTVTSAQKNPTAFYLCASSSGRPYGYTFGSGTRLTVV.

In its sample, this clonotype was seen a few times. V gene TRBV9 combines with J gene TRBJ2-2; 8 bases agree with TRBD2. Trimming removed 4 bases from V and 5 bases from J; junction bases left unmatched: 7. The CDR3 runs to 15 residues. Germline assignment: CDR1 SGDLS and CDR2 YYNGEE. CDR3 in amino acids: CASSPQAGGTGELFF. The CDR3 nucleotides read TGTGCCAGCAGCCCGCAGGCGGGAGGAACCGGGGAGCTGTTTTTT.

In its sample, this clonotype was seen many times. This chain connects TRBV28 to TRBJ1-2; possible D gene TRBD1, 5 bases. From germline, CDR1 is MDHEN and CDR2 SYDVKM. This CDR3 comprises 13 residues. V lost 2 bases and J 7 bases, leaving 11 bases between the germline ends. For the CDR3, the DNA is TGTGCCAGCAGTTTAAGTGTGGGGCCTGGCTACACCTTC. This encodes CASSLSVGPGYTF.

V gene TRBV5-6 combines with J gene TRBJ2-1; 11 nucleotides align to TRBD2. This CDR3 contains 17 residues. The trim removed 0 bases at V and 8 bases at J, leaving 10 bases unmatched. Germline lookup yields CDR1 SGHDT and CDR2 YYEEEE. CDR3: CASSLGASGRQVDEQFF. In nucleotides, the CDR3 is TGTGCCAGCAGCTTGGGGGCTAGCGGGAGGCAAGTCGATGAGCAGTTCTTC.

This clonotype was counted many times. The chain joins TRBV7-2 to TRBJ2-3; no clear D. There are 12 residues in the CDR3. CDR1 and CDR2 from the germline V gene are SGHTA and FQGNSA. V gave up 8 bases and J gave up 0 bases, with 6 bases separating them. The DNA of the CDR3 is TGTGCCAGCGCTCCTAGCACAGATACGCAGTATTTT. Protein: CASAPSTDTQYF. The complete variable domain, with remaining parts taken from reference TRBV7-2 and TRBJ2-3, reads GAGVSQSPSNKVTEKGKDVELRCDPISGHTALYWYRQSLGQGLEFLIYFQGNSAPDKSGLPSDRFSAERTGGSVSTLTIQRTQQEDSAVYLCASAPSTDTQYFGPGTRLTVL.

The rearrangement joins TRBV28 to TRBJ1-6; D may be TRBD1 (5 bases). CDR1 and CDR2 (germline): MDHEN, SYDVKM. The CDR3 runs to 14 residues. Trimming took off 6 bases at V and 5 bases at J, with 11 bases between the two ends. The CDR3 spells CASRTGVHNSPLHF. The DNA of the CDR3 is TGTGCCAGCAGAACGGGGGTGCATAATTCACCCCTCCACTTT. The variable domain in full, completed from reference TRBV28 and TRBJ1-6, reads DVKVTQSSRYLVKRTGEKVFLECVQDMDHENMFWYRQDPGLGLRLIYFSYDVKMKEKGDIPEGYSVSREKKERFSLILESASTNQTSMYLCASRTGVHNSPLHFGNGTRLTVT.

The chain is built from TRBV29-1 and TRBJ1-1; D is uncertain. This CDR3 is built from 13 residues. Trimming stripped 1 base from V and 0 bases from J, with 6 bases between. CDR1 is SQVTM and CDR2 is ANQGSEA in the germline V gene. CDR3 sequence (DNA): TGCAGCGTTGAAGGGGTATTGAACACTGAAGCTTTCTTT. Translating it yields CSVEGVLNTEAFF.

J is TRBJ2-7 and V is TRBV6-6; D unclear. The germline CDR1 and CDR2 sequences are MNHNY and SVGAGI (reference sequence). The CDR3 loop spans 14 amino acids. The V end was cut by 0 bases, the J end by 0 bases, with 6 bases between. The CDR3 nucleotides read TGTGCCAGCAGTTACTCGAGGAGCTCCTACGAGCAGTACTTC. Its translation: CASSYSRSSYEQYF.

CDR3 residues: CASSSRGGKETQYF. The CDR3, as DNA: TGTGCCAGCAGCTCTCGTGGTGGCAAAGAGACCCAGTACTTC. The chain joins TRBV7-3 to TRBJ2-5; no clear D. This CDR3 contains 14 residues. Germline V CDR1 and CDR2: SGHTA, FQGTGA. V was pared by 4 bases and J by 3 bases, with 12 bases between. Complete variable domain (other parts from reference TRBV7-3 and TRBJ2-5): GAGVSQTPSNKVTEKGKYVELRCDPISGHTALYWYRQSLGQGPEFLIYFQGTGAADDSGLPNDRFFAVRPEGSVSTLKIQRTERGDSAVYLCASSSRGGKETQYFGPGTRLLVL.

This clonotype was found many times. V gene TRBV29-1 combines with J gene TRBJ1-1; D ambiguous. V gave up 3 bases and J gave up 11 bases, with 16 bases separating them. Per germline, CDR1 SQVTM and CDR2 ANQGSEA. This CDR3 has 12 amino acids. CDR3 sequence: CSVERAGSWAFF. CDR3 in DNA: TGCAGCGTTGAGAGGGCGGGCAGTTGGGCTTTCTTT.

This clonotype has more than one count but fewer than ten. This chain links TRBV28 with TRBJ2-7; 8 positions agree with TRBD1. V lost 2 bases to trimming and J lost 2 bases; unmatched junction nucleotides: 5. Per the germline V gene, CDR1 is MDHEN and CDR2 is SYDVKM. The CDR3 is made up of 15 amino acids. CDR3 loop: CASSLPPDRAYEQYF. The CDR3 coding sequence is TGTGCCAGCAGTTTACCCCCGGACAGGGCCTACGAGCAGTACTTC.

This chain joins TRBV7-9 and TRBJ2-7; D gene uncertain. Germline V gene lookup returns CDR1 SEHNR and CDR2 FQNEAQ (reference sequence). V was clipped by 2 bases and J by 7 bases, with 12 bases between them. The CDR3 extends over 13 amino acids. This CDR3 reads CASSLNSDGEQYF. The CDR3 DNA reads as TGTGCCAGCAGCTTAAACTCGGACGGTGAGCAGTACTTC.

This clonotype has ten or more counts. This chain uses TRBV3-1 with TRBJ2-1; no clear D gene. The CDR3 contains 12 residues. With 0 bases removed from V and 6 bases from J, the gap between germline ends came to 3 bases. CDR1 and CDR2 from the germline V gene are LGHDT and YNNKEL (reference sequence). The DNA of the CDR3 is TGTGCCAGCAGCCAAGATTCCAATGAGCAGTTCTTC. Translated, it gives CASSQDSNEQFF.